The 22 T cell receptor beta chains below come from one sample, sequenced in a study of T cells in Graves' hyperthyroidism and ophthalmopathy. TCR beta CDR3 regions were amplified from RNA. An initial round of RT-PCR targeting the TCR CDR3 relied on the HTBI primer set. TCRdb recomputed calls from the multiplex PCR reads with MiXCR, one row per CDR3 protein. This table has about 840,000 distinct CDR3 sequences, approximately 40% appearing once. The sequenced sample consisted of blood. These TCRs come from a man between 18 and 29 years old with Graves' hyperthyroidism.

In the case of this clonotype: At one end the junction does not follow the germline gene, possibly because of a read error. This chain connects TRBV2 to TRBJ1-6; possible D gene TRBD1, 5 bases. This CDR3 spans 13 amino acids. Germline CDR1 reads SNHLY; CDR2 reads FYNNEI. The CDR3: CASLGDSDSPLHF. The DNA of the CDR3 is TGTGCCAGCCTTGGCGACAGTGATTCGCCCCTCCACTTT.

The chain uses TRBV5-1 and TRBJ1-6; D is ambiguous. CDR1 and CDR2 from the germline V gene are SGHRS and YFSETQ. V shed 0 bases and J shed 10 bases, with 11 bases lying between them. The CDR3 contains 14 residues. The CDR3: CASSLVGGGSPLHF. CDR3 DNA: TGCGCCAGCAGCTTGGTGGGAGGAGGATCACCCCTCCACTTT.

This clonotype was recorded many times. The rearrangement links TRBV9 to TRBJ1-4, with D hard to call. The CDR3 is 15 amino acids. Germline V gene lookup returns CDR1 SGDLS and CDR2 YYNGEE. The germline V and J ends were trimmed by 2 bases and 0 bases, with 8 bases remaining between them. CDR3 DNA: TGTGCCAGCAGCGTGGGCGGCGCAACTAATGAAAAACTGTTTTTT. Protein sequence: CASSVGGATNEKLFF.

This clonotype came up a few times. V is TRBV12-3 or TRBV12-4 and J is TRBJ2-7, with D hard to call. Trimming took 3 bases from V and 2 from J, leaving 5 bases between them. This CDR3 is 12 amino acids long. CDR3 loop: CASSFIPYEQYF. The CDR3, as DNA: TGTGCCAGCAGTTTTATACCCTACGAGCAGTACTTC.

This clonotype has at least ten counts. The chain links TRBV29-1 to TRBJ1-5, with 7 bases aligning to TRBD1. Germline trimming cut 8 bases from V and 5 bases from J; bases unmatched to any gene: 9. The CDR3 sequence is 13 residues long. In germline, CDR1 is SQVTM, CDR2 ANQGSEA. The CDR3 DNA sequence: TGCAGCCAAGCCGGGACAGAGGATCAGCCCCAGCATTTT. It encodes CSQAGTEDQPQHF.

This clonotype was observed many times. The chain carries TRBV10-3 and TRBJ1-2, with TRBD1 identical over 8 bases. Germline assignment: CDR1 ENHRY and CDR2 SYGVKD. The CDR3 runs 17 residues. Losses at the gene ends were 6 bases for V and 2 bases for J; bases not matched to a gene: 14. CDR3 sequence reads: CAIRRERQGAMNYGYTF. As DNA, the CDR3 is TGTGCCATCAGGAGGGAAAGGCAGGGGGCGATGAACTATGGCTACACCTTC.

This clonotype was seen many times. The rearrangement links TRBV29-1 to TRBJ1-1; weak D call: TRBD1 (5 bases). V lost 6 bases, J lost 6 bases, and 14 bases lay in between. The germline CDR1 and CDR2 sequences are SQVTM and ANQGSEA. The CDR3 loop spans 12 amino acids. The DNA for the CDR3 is TGCAGCGTCGATCGGACGGGGGCTGAAGCTTTCTTT. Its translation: CSVDRTGAEAFF.

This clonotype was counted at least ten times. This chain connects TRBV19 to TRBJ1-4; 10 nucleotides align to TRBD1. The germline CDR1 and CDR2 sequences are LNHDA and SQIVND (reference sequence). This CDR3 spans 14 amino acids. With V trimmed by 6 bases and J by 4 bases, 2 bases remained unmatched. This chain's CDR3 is CASRGTGVNEKLFF. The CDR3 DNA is TGTGCCAGTAGGGGGACAGGGGTTAATGAAAAACTGTTTTTT.

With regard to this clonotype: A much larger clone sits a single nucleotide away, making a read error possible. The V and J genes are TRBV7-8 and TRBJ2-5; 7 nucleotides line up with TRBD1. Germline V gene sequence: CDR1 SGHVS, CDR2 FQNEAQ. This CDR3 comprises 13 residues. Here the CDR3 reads CASSLQGEEAQYF. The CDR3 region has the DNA TGTGCCAGCAGCTTACAGGGGGAAGAGGCCCAGTACTTC.

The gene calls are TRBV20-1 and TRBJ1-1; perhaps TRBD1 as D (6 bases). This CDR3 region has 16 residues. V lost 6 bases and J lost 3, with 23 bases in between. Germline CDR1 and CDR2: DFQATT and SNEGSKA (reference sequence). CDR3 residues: CSAPRTAPGAYTEAFF. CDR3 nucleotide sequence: TGCAGTGCCCCTAGGACCGCCCCGGGGGCTTACACTGAAGCTTTCTTT.

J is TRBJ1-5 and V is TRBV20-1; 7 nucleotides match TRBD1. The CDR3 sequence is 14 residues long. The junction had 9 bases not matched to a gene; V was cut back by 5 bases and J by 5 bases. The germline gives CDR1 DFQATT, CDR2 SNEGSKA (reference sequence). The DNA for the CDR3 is TGCAGTGCTTCTCTCGACAGGGTTTATCAGCCCCAGCATTTT. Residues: CSASLDRVYQPQHF.

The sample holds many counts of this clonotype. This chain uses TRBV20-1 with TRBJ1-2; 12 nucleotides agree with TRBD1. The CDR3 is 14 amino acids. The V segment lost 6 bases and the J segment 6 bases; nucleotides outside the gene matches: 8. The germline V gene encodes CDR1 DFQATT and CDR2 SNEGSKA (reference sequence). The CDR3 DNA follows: TGCAGTGCGTTAGTTGGGACAGGGGGCAATGGCTACACCTTC. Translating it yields CSALVGTGGNGYTF.

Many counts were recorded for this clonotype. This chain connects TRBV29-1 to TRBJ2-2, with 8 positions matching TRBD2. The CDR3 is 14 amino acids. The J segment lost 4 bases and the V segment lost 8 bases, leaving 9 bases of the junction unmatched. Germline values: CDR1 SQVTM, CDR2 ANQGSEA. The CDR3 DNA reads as TGCAGCATTGTCGGGCTAGCGGGCACCGGGGAGCTGTTTTTT. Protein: CSIVGLAGTGELFF.

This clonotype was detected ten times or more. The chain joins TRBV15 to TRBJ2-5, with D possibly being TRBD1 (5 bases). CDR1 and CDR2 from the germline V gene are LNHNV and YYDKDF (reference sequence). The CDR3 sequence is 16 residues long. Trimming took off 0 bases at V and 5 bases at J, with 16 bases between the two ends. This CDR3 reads CATSREFTGGSETQYF. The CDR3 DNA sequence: TGTGCCACCAGCAGAGAGTTTACAGGCGGTTCGGAGACCCAGTACTTC.

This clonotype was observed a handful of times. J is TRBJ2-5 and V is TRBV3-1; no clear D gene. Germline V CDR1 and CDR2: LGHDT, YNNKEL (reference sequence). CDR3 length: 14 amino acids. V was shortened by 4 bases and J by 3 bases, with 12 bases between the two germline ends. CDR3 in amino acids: CASSLSRGKETQYF. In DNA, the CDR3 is TGTGCCAGCAGCCTCTCTCGAGGAAAAGAGACCCAGTACTTC.

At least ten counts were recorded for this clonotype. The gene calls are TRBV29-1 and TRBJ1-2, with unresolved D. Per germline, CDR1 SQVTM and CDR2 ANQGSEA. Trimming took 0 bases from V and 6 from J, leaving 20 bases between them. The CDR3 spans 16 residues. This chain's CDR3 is CSVEDRRTSLGHGYTF. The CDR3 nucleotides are TGCAGCGTTGAAGATCGGAGGACTTCTCTCGGCCATGGCTACACCTTC.

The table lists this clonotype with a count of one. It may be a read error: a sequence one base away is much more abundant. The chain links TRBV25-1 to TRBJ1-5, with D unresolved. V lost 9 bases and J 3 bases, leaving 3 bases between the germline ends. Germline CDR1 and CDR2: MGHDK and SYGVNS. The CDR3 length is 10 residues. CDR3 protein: CARHNQPQHF. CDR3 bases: TGTGCCAGGCACAATCAGCCCCAGCATTTT.

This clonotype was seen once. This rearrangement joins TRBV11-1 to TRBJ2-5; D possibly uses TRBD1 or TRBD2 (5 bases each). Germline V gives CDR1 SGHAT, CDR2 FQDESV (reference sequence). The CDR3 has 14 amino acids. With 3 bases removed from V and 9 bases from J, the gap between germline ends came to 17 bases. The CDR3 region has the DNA TGTGCCAGCAGCTTCCGGGGCGGAGGTGGGGCCCAGTACTTC. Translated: CASSFRGGGGAQYF.

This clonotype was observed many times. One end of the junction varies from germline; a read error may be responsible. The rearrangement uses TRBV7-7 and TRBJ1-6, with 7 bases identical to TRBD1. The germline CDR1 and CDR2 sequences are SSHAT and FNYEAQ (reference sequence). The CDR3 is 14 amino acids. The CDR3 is CASSLQGYRSPLHF. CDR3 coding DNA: TGTGCTAGCAGCCTACAGGGGTATCGATCACCCCTCCACTTT.

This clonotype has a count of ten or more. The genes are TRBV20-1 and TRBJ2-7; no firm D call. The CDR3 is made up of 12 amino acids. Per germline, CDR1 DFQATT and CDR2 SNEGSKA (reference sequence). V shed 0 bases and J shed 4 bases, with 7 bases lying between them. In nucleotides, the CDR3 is TGCAGTGCTAGAGAGGATGCGTACGAGCAGTACTTC. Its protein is CSAREDAYEQYF.

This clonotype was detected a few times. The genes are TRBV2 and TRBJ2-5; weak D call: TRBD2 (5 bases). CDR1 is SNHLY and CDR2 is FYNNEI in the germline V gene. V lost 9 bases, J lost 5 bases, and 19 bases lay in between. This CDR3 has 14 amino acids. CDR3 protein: CASRRFLVRETQYF. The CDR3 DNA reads TGTGCCAGTCGGAGGTTTCTAGTGCGGGAGACCCAGTACTTC. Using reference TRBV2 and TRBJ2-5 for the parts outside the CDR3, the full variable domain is EPEVTQTPSHQVTQMGQEVILRCVPISNHLYFYWYRQILGQKVEFLVSFYNNEISEKSEIFDDQFSVERPDGSNFTLKIRSTKLEDSAMYFCASRRFLVRETQYFGPGTRLLVL.

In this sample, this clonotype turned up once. This CDR3 is CASSTDLLGSDEQYF. Here the CDR3 DNA reads TGCGCCAGCAGCACGGACCTCCTTGGGAGCGACGAGCAGTACTTC. This chain uses TRBV5-1 with TRBJ2-7, with D perhaps TRBD2 (5 bases). CDR3 length equals 15 residues. The V gene's germline CDR1 is SGHRS and CDR2 YFSETQ. Between the trimmed V and J ends, which lost 4 bases and 5 bases, there was a span of 19 bases.